Shown below are 32 T cell receptor beta chains from a single sample sequenced in a study of T cell clusters in autoimmune cytopenias (dated by TCRdb to between 2017 and 2020). Sequencing was carried out with an Illumina MiSeq. Multiplex PCR with a touch-down protocol amplified TRB rearrangements, with the TRB-A and TRB-B primer pools combined in a single tube. With the reads reprocessed by TCRdb, a single entry stands for each CDR3 protein sequence and no DNA is reported. In this sample's table one finds 450 to 600 distinct CDR3 sequences. Around 70% of the sample lies in the top ten. Each sample's TRB amplification started from around 230 ng of peripheral blood genomic DNA, which corresponds to some 36,000 genome equivalents. Sequencing input: peripheral blood. The receptors here all came from a human donor with an autoimmune cytopenia or autoimmune hepatitis (not recorded which).

This clonotype is classed as medium-sized by frequency. This chain connects TRBV20-1 to TRBJ1-1. The CDR3 has 13 amino acids. Germline assignment: CDR1 DFQATT and CDR2 SNEGSKA (reference sequence). The CDR3 spells CSARDPINTEAFF.

This clonotype counts as medium-sized by frequency. J is TRBJ2-1 and V is TRBV11-2; TCRdb's D call, TRBD2, is unchecked because there is no DNA. The CDR3 loop spans 16 amino acids. Germline V gene lookup returns CDR1 SGHAT and CDR2 FQNNGV. CDR3 amino acids: CASSSPGTSGSLEQFF.

This clonotype shows up as medium-sized by frequency. V usage is TRBV6-4 and J usage is TRBJ2-6. CDR1 is MRHNA, CDR2 SNTAGT, per germline. The CDR3 extends over 14 amino acids. This CDR3 reads CASSMSSGANVLTF.

Frequency places this clonotype as hyperexpanded. The chain employs TRBV6-1 and TRBJ2-7; with no DNA, the TCRdb D assignment of TRBD1 cannot be verified. The CDR3 totals 14 residues. Per the germline V gene, CDR1 is MNHNS and CDR2 is SASEGT. The CDR3: CASSEWGPGYEQYF.

This rearrangement joins TRBV19 to TRBJ1-1. Germline V lookup: CDR1 LNHDA, CDR2 SQIVND (reference sequence). The CDR3 sequence is 14 residues long. This chain's CDR3 is CASSILPFGTEAFF.

This clonotype is large by frequency. The chain joins TRBV27 to TRBJ2-7. The CDR3 runs to 12 residues. Germline V CDR1 and CDR2: MNHEY, SMNVEV (reference sequence). CDR3 residues: CASSASPYEQYF.

This clonotype shows up as large by frequency. This chain joins TRBV27 and TRBJ2-4; with no DNA, the TCRdb D assignment of TRBD1 cannot be verified. The CDR3 totals 14 residues. Germline-derived CDR1 and CDR2 are MNHEY and SMNVEV (reference sequence). The CDR3 is CASSLDRVRNIQYF.

The chain joins TRBV10-1 to TRBJ1-1. The CDR3 loop spans 13 amino acids. The germline V gene encodes CDR1 WNHNN and CDR2 SYGVQD (reference sequence). The CDR3 sequence: CASSEFLDTEAFF.

The J gene is TRBJ2-3, the V gene TRBV29-1; with no DNA, the TCRdb D assignment of TRBD1 cannot be verified. CDR1 SQVTM and CDR2 ANQGSEA come from the germline V gene. The CDR3 extends over 14 amino acids. The CDR3 reads CSAGRRVGSDTQYF.

In terms of frequency, this clonotype is medium-sized (0.01 to 0.1%). The chain has TRBV14 and TRBJ1-6. The CDR3 totals 15 residues. CDR1 SGHDN and CDR2 FVKESK come from the germline V gene. The CDR3 spells CASSPRGSQYSPLHF.

V usage is TRBV27 and J usage is TRBJ2-1; TCRdb picks TRBD2, but there is no DNA to check that call. CDR3 length equals 17 residues. Per the germline V gene, CDR1 is MNHEY and CDR2 is SMNVEV (reference sequence). CDR3 sequence reads: CASSLWAPGGKNYEQFF.

In terms of frequency, this clonotype is medium-sized. This chain uses TRBV20-1 with TRBJ1-2; absent DNA, TCRdb's TRBD1 call cannot be checked. This CDR3 is 13 amino acids long. CDR1 and CDR2 from the germline V gene are DFQATT and SNEGSKA (reference sequence). CDR3 region: CSARVGTAYGYTF.

Its frequency marks this clonotype as medium-sized. This chain links TRBV20-1 with TRBJ2-5; the D call of TRBD1 rests on TCRdb alone, since no DNA is present to check it. CDR1 is DFQATT and CDR2 is SNEGSKA in the germline V gene (reference sequence). CDR3 length equals 13 residues. CDR3 sequence: CSAWTGRTETQYF.

This clonotype is labeled large based on frequency. The rearrangement joins TRBV27 to TRBJ2-1; TCRdb's assignment of TRBD1 cannot be checked, as there is no DNA. Germline V gene data show CDR1 as MNHEY and CDR2 as SMNVEV (reference sequence). This CDR3 is 14 amino acids long. The CDR3 is CASSSWDTLYEQFF.

The rearrangement joins TRBV7-3 to TRBJ2-3; TCRdb names TRBD1, which stays unverified in the absence of DNA. Germline V gene sequence: CDR1 SGHTA, CDR2 FQGTGA. The CDR3 is 16 residues long. The CDR3 is CASSSAGTGKRDTQYF. The complete variable domain, with remaining parts taken from reference TRBV7-3 and TRBJ2-3, reads GAGVSQTPSNKVTEKGKYVELRCDPISGHTALYWYRQSLGQGPEFLIYFQGTGAADDSGLPNDRFFAVRPEGSVSTLKIQRTERGDSAVYLCASSSAGTGKRDTQYFGPGTRLTVL.

The V and J genes are TRBV20-1 and TRBJ2-3; TCRdb calls TRBD2, which cannot be checked without DNA. CDR1 is DFQATT and CDR2 is SNEGSKA in the germline V gene (reference sequence). The CDR3 has 14 amino acids. CDR3 amino acids: CSARALAGTDTQYF.

This clonotype ranks as medium-sized in terms of frequency. The gene calls are TRBV10-2 and TRBJ2-5; checking the TCRdb D call of TRBD2 is not possible without DNA. The CDR3 length is 15 residues. The germline V gene has CDR1 WSHSY and CDR2 SAAADI. CDR3 region: CASSDRASSMETQYF.

J is TRBJ2-3 and V is TRBV20-1; TCRdb designates TRBD2, a call that cannot be tested without DNA. Germline CDR1 is DFQATT and CDR2 is SNEGSKA (reference sequence). This CDR3 contains 15 residues. The CDR3 spells CSARTSGGLTDTQYF.

Considering frequency, this clonotype is medium-sized. The genes are TRBV12-3 or TRBV12-4 and TRBJ1-1; lacking DNA, the TRBD1 call made by TCRdb goes unchecked. The CDR3 runs to 16 residues. CDR3 sequence: CASSLWGGQKNTEAFF.

According to its frequency, this clonotype is medium-sized. This rearrangement joins TRBV4-3 to TRBJ1-6; TCRdb calls TRBD1, which cannot be checked without DNA. CDR1 LGHNA and CDR2 YSLEER come from the germline V gene. The CDR3 is made up of 15 amino acids. CDR3 loop: CASSQDRAYNSPLHF.

By frequency, this clonotype registers medium-sized. The V and J genes are TRBV27 and TRBJ2-2; TCRdb lists TRBD2, though no DNA is available to test this call. The germline CDR1 and CDR2 sequences are MNHEY and SMNVEV (reference sequence). The CDR3 sequence is 15 residues long. The CDR3 is CASSPPDLYTGELFF.

According to its frequency, this clonotype is medium-sized. The V gene is TRBV7-3, the J gene TRBJ2-1; TCRdb names TRBD2, which stays unverified in the absence of DNA. Germline V gene data show CDR1 as SGHTA and CDR2 as FQGTGA. The CDR3 covers 17 residues. The CDR3 loop is CASSLLPGLGSYNEQFF. Looking up the rest from reference TRBV7-3 and TRBJ2-1 gives the full variable domain: GAGVSQTPSNKVTEKGKYVELRCDPISGHTALYWYRQSLGQGPEFLIYFQGTGAADDSGLPNDRFFAVRPEGSVSTLKIQRTERGDSAVYLCASSLLPGLGSYNEQFFGPGTRLTVL.

J is TRBJ1-1 and V is TRBV18. The length of the CDR3 is 12 residues. Germline V lookup: CDR1 KGHSH, CDR2 LQKENI. The CDR3: CASSQAGSEAFF.

This clonotype is medium-sized by frequency. J is TRBJ2-7 and V is TRBV29-1; checking the TCRdb D call of TRBD1 is not possible without DNA. Germline assignment: CDR1 SQVTM and CDR2 ANQGSEA. CDR3 length equals 13 residues. The CDR3 here is CSVLQGGGYEQYF.

This clonotype registers medium-sized by frequency. J is TRBJ2-3 and V is TRBV12-3 or TRBV12-4; without DNA, the TCRdb call of TRBD2 cannot be checked. The CDR3 is made up of 14 amino acids. The CDR3 here is CASSLLVVTDTQYF.

The J gene is TRBJ2-5, the V gene TRBV12-3 or TRBV12-4; as DNA is missing, the TRBD1 call by TCRdb cannot be tested. The CDR3 extends over 13 amino acids. CDR3 loop: CASSSGADGTQYF.

This clonotype shows up as medium-sized (0.01 to 0.1%) by frequency. The chain joins TRBV20-1 to TRBJ2-1; TCRdb outputs TRBD1, but without DNA this stays unchecked. The germline V gene has CDR1 DFQATT and CDR2 SNEGSKA (reference sequence). The CDR3 contains 14 residues. CDR3 sequence: CSARALGPGDEQFF.

This clonotype is deemed large by its frequency. The J gene is TRBJ1-5, the V gene TRBV29-1; the D call from TCRdb, TRBD1, cannot be confirmed without DNA. Germline V lookup: CDR1 SQVTM, CDR2 ANQGSEA. The CDR3 contains 12 residues. The CDR3 is CSVGEQGGPQHF.

This clonotype is identified as large (0.1 to 1%) from frequency. The chain recombines TRBV19 with TRBJ2-1; TCRdb returns TRBD2, unconfirmable since there is no DNA. The CDR3 is 14 amino acids. Germline CDR1 LNHDA, CDR2 SQIVND (reference sequence). The CDR3 spells CASIRGRGYNEQFF. Combining the CDR3 with reference TRBV19 and TRBJ2-1 gives the whole variable domain DGGITQSPKYLFRKEGQNVTLSCEQNLNHDAMYWYRQDPGQGLRLIYYSQIVNDFQKGDIAEGYSVSREKKESFPLTVTSAQKNPTAFYLCASIRGRGYNEQFFGPGTRLTVL.

This clonotype counts as medium-sized by frequency. The rearrangement uses TRBV18 and TRBJ2-2; TCRdb gives TRBD2 as the D gene, but with no DNA this cannot be confirmed. The CDR3 has 17 amino acids. Germline CDR1 reads KGHSH; CDR2 reads LQKENI. The CDR3 here is CASSLRGKGQNTGELFF.

Its frequency marks this clonotype as large. This chain connects TRBV27 to TRBJ2-6. The CDR3 sequence is 13 residues long. Looked up from germline, CDR1 is MNHEY and CDR2 is SMNVEV (reference sequence). Here the CDR3 reads CASSGSGANVLTF.

This clonotype ranks as medium-sized in terms of frequency. This chain links TRBV7-3 with TRBJ2-3; with no DNA, the TCRdb D assignment of TRBD1 cannot be verified. CDR1 SGHTA and CDR2 FQGTGA come from the germline V gene. The CDR3 sequence is 15 residues long. The CDR3 is CASSPAGTARNTQYF.